The table lists the clone carrying this T cell receptor beta chain with a few counts. Its specificity is not known. One entry per CDR3 protein, called by TCRdb with MiXCR from the RT-PCR reads. The sample consists of 450,000 to 700,000 distinct CDR3 sequences, roughly 15% of them appearing once. The source of the sample is a study of response to subunit inactivated influenza vaccine. Study-wide results and limits: There was a suggestion from the authors that each seasonal influenza vaccination recruits few new T cells.

The germline CDR1 and CDR2 sequences are LGHDT and YNNKEL (reference sequence). Trimming removed 6 bases at V and 6 bases at J, with 18 bases between. The length of the CDR3 is 14 residues. The chain links TRBV3-1 to TRBJ2-7; D might be TRBD1 (6 bases). The material was PBMCs from blood, obtained approximately 12 days after vaccination. This sequence originates from a middle-aged man who received an inactivated influenza vaccine. CDR3: CASSQNLQGSEQYF. The CDR3 region has the DNA TGTGCCAGCAGTCAAAACCTACAGGGATCCGAGCAGTACTTC.